This T cell receptor beta chain stems from a study of identical twins. TCRdb fed the 5' RACE reads into MiXCR, producing one record per CDR3 protein. The sample includes around 1.7 million distinct CDR3 sequences, about 32% of them seen just once. V gave up 1 base and J gave up 2 bases, with 10 bases separating them. Germline V CDR1 and CDR2: SGHTA, FQGNSA. The CDR3 covers 15 residues. The rearrangement uses TRBV7-2 and TRBJ2-3; maybe TRBD2 (6 bases). The sequencing sample was made of cord blood. The sequence was collected from a newborn girl in good health. The CDR3 region is CASSLDQRVTDTQYF. Here the CDR3 DNA reads TGTGCCAGCAGCTTAGATCAGCGGGTCACAGATACGCAGTATTTT.